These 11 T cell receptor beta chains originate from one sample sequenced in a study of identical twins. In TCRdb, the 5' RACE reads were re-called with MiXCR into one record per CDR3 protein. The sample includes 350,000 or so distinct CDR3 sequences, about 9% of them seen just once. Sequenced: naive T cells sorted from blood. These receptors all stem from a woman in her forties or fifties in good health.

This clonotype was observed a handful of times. The CDR3 spells CASSLTQGQYTGELFF. In DNA, the CDR3 is TGCGCCAGCAGCCTCACACAGGGGCAATACACCGGGGAGCTGTTTTTT. The V call is TRBV5-1, the J call TRBJ2-2; 7 positions agree with TRBD1. Germline V gene lookup returns CDR1 SGHRS and CDR2 YFSETQ. J gave up 3 bases and V 4 bases, and 9 bases lay outside the gene matches. The length of the CDR3 is 16 residues.

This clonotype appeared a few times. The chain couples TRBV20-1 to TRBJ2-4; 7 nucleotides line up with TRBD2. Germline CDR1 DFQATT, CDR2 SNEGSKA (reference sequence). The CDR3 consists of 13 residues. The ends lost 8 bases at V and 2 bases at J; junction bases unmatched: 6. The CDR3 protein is CSSTGGPKNIQYF. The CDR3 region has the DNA TGCAGTTCCACGGGAGGACCCAAAAACATTCAGTACTTC.

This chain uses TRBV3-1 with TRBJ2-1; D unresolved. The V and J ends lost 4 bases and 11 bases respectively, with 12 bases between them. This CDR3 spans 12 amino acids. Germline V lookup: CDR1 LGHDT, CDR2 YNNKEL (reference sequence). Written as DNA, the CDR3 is TGTGCCAGCAGCCCGAGACCCGATCAGCAGTTCTTC. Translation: CASSPRPDQQFF.

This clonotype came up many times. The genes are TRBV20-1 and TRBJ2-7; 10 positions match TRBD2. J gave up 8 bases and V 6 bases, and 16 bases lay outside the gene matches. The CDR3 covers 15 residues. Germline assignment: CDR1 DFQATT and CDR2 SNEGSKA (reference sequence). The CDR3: CSARSTGTSVVKQYF. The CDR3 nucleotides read TGCAGTGCCCGATCCACCGGGACTAGCGTTGTTAAGCAGTACTTC.

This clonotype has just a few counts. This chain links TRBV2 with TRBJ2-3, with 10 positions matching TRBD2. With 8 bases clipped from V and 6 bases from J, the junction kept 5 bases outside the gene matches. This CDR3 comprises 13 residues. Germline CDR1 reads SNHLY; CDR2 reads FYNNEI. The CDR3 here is CASRGTSDDTQYF. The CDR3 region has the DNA TGTGCCAGCCGGGGGACTAGCGACGATACGCAGTATTTT.

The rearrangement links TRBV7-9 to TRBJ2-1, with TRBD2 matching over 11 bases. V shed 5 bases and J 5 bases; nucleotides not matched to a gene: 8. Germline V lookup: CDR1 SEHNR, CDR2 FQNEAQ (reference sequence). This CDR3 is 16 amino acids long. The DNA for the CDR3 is TGTGCCAGCAGCGCCAGACTAGCGGGAACCAACAATGAGCAGTTCTTC. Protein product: CASSARLAGTNNEQFF.

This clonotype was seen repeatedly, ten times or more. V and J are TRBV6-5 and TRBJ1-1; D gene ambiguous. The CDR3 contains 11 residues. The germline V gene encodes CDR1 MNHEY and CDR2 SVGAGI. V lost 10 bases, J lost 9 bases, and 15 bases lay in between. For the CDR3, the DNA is TGTGCCAACCCACACCCCTATAAAGCTTTCTTT. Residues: CANPHPYKAFF.

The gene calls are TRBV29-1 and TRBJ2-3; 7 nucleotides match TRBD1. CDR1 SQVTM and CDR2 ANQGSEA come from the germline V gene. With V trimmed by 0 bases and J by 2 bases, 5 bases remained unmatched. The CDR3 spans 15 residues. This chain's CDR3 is CSVEDLGGHTDTQYF. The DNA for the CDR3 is TGCAGCGTTGAAGACCTAGGGGGCCACACAGATACGCAGTATTTT.

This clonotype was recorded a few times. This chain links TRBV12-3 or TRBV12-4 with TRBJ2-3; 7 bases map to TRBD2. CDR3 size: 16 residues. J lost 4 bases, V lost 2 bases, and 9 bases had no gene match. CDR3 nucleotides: TGTGCCAGCAGTTTATGGGGGAGGGCCATACCAGATACGCAGTATTTT. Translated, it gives CASSLWGRAIPDTQYF.

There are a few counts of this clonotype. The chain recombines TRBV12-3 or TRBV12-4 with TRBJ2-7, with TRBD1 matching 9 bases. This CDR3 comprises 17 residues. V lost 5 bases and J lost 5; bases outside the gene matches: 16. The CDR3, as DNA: TGTGCCAGCAGTCCGTTTAATTGGACAGGGGCTTTCGACGAGCAGTACTTC. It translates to CASSPFNWTGAFDEQYF.

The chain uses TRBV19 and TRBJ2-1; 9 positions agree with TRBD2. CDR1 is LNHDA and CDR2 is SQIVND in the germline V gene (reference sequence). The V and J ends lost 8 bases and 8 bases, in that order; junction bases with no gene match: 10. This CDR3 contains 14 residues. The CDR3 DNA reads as TGTGCCAGTTTCGGAGCGGGAGGAACGGATGAGCAGTTCTTC. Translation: CASFGAGGTDEQFF.